A selection of T cell receptor beta chains follows, all from one sample in a study of identical twins. TCRdb called the 5' RACE reads again in MiXCR, with one record for every CDR3 protein. The sample has approximately 550,000 distinct CDR3 sequences; approximately 20% are singletons. This sample was also put to use in a study of yellow fever vaccine responses in identical twins.

The sequenced material came from CD4+ T cells sorted from blood. The receptors derive from a woman younger than 35 in good health. CDR3s include the opening cysteine and the closing phenylalanine or tryptophan. The D gene is left open where the match is weak. Size tells how often a clone was seen (once, few, many) or the class of an expanded clone, and some rows leave it out.

J | size | V | D | CDR3 | DNA
TRBJ2-3 | few | TRBV24-1 | - | CATSDRQGADTQYF | TGTGCCACCAGTGATCGGCAGGGAGCGGATACGCAGTATTTT
TRBJ2-1 | - | TRBV5-1 | TRBD2 | CASSLGGGRLNEQFF | TGCGCCAGCAGCTTGGGAGGCGGGAGGCTGAATGAGCAGTTCTTC
TRBJ2-1 | once | TRBV11-2 | - | CASSLDLAHRGSYNEQFF | TGTGCCAGCAGCTTAGATCTGGCCCATCGCGGCTCCTACAATGAGCAGTTCTTC
TRBJ2-1 | - | TRBV5-1 | - | CASSLESYNVQFF | TGCGCCAGCAGCTTGGAGAGCTACAATGTGCAGTTCTTC
TRBJ2-2 | few | TRBV7-9 | - | CASSIAIPNTGELFF | TGTGCCAGCAGCATAGCTATTCCGAACACCGGGGAGCTGTTTTTT
TRBJ2-5 | few | TRBV7-9 | - | CASSHGTGIETQYF | TGTGCCAGCAGCCACGGAACTGGGATAGAGACCCAGTACTTC
TRBJ2-3 | - | TRBV28 | TRBD1 | CASSLPDREDTQYF | TGTGCCAGCAGTCTACCTGACAGGGAGGATACGCAGTATTTT
TRBJ2-3 | - | TRBV9 | TRBD2 | CASSVDGSGRTDTQYF | TGTGCCAGCAGCGTAGACGGTAGCGGGCGCACAGATACGCAGTATTTT
TRBJ1-1 | many | TRBV20-1 | - | CSARILNTEAFF | TGCAGTGCTAGAATCCTGAACACTGAAGCTTTCTTT
TRBJ2-3 | - | TRBV12-3/TRBV12-4 | - | CASSRDLTDTQYF | TGTGCCAGCAGCCGGGACCTCACAGATACGCAGTATTTT
TRBJ2-5 | - | TRBV3-1 | - | CASSQGTELSGKETQYF | TGTGCCAGCAGCCAAGGAACCGAGTTGTCAGGAAAAGAGACCCAGTACTTC
TRBJ2-7 | - | TRBV2 | - | CASSVIRSAYEQYF | TGTGCCAGCAGTGTGATACGGAGCGCCTACGAGCAGTACTTC
TRBJ2-1 | - | TRBV15 | - | CATSRRSSSSYNEQFF | TGTGCCACCAGCAGACGTTCCTCGAGCTCCTACAATGAGCAGTTCTTC
TRBJ2-1 | few | TRBV5-1 | - | CASSRAGSSYNEQFF | TGCGCCAGCAGCCGGGCAGGGAGCTCCTACAATGAGCAGTTCTTC
TRBJ1-1 | - | TRBV6-5 | TRBD1 | CASTRGIEAFF | TGTGCCAGCACCAGGGGGATTGAAGCTTTCTTT
TRBJ2-5 | - | TRBV20-1 | - | CSAPLVSGQRDAQYF | TGCAGTGCCCCCTTAGTTTCCGGACAGAGAGATGCCCAGTACTTC
TRBJ2-3 | - | TRBV2 | TRBD2 | CASSVGTSGARTDTQYF | TGTGCCAGCAGTGTTGGGACTAGCGGGGCTCGCACAGATACGCAGTATTTT
TRBJ2-2 | few | TRBV20-1 | TRBD2 | CSYPRGGNTGELFF | TGCAGCTACCCCCGGGGGGGCAACACCGGGGAGCTGTTTTTT
TRBJ2-5 | few | TRBV3-1 | TRBD1 | CASSQHATGTGGETQYF | TGTGCCAGCAGCCAACATGCAACCGGGACAGGGGGCGAGACCCAGTACTTC
TRBJ2-2 | - | TRBV6-1 | - | CASRRGTSGLTGELFF | TGTGCCAGCAGGCGGGGAACCTCGGGCCTAACCGGGGAGCTGTTTTTT
TRBJ2-1 | - | TRBV20-1 | - | CSANRDGGNNEQFF | TGCAGTGCTAACCGGGACGGCGGAAACAATGAGCAGTTCTTC
TRBJ2-1 | - | TRBV18 | TRBD1 | CASSPTTGRGNEQFF | TGTGCCAGCTCACCCACGACAGGGCGAGGGAATGAGCAGTTCTTC
TRBJ2-2 | few | TRBV6-1 | TRBD1 | CANRGEGNTGELFF | TGTGCCAACAGGGGCGAAGGGAACACCGGGGAGCTGTTTTTT
TRBJ1-1 | - | TRBV20-1 | - | CSARDVVPLGTEAFF | TGCAGTGCTAGAGATGTGGTCCCCCTGGGGACTGAAGCTTTCTTT
TRBJ2-5 | few | TRBV7-9 | - | CASTNRGPLASGETQYF | TGTGCCAGCACCAACCGGGGACCCCTAGCATCGGGAGAGACCCAGTACTTC
TRBJ1-6 | few | TRBV12-3/TRBV12-4 | - | CASSPRTRGNSPLHF | TGTGCCAGCAGCCCCCGTACCAGAGGGAATTCACCCCTCCACTTT
TRBJ1-6 | few | TRBV7-2 | TRBD1 | CASSPQEGAGSPLHF | TGTGCCAGCAGCCCCCAGGAGGGGGCGGGTTCACCCCTCCACTTT
TRBJ2-3 | few | TRBV7-9 | TRBD2 | CASSFRIGGGPTDTQYF | TGTGCCAGCAGCTTCCGAATCGGCGGGGGGCCCACAGATACGCAGTATTTT
TRBJ2-1 | - | TRBV7-2 | TRBD2 | CASSLGGGSGDEQFF | TGTGCCAGCAGCTTAGGTGGCGGGAGCGGGGATGAGCAGTTCTTC
TRBJ2-3 | - | TRBV24-1 | - | CATSDLRGYTDTQYF | TGTGCCACCAGTGATTTGCGGGGCTACACAGATACGCAGTATTTT
TRBJ2-5 | few | TRBV12-3/TRBV12-4 | - | CASLAGLTLETQYF | TGTGCCAGCTTGGCAGGGTTGACCCTGGAGACCCAGTACTTC
TRBJ2-7 | - | TRBV4-1 | - | CASSQGAGISYEQYF | TGCGCCAGCAGCCAAGGGGCCGGGATCTCCTACGAGCAGTACTTC
TRBJ2-7 | few | TRBV5-6 | - | CASSLGPNSYEQYF | TGTGCCAGCAGCTTGGGACCAAACTCCTACGAGCAGTACTTC
TRBJ2-3 | - | TRBV5-3 | - | CATPPDPGHNTDTQYF | TGTGCCACCCCCCCCGACCCGGGACACAACACAGATACGCAGTATTTT
TRBJ2-3 | - | TRBV7-9 | - | CASSVLAGDTQYF | TGTGCCAGCAGCGTTTTAGCTGGAGATACGCAGTATTTT
TRBJ2-5 | few | TRBV18 | - | CASSPYSEETQYF | TGTGCCAGCTCACCATATTCGGAAGAGACCCAGTACTTC
TRBJ2-4 | few | TRBV10-3 | TRBD1 | CAMSPTGADIQYF | TGTGCCATGTCACCGACAGGGGCGGACATTCAGTACTTC
TRBJ2-2 | - | TRBV20-1 | - | CSARDRRGEVWAGELFF | TGCAGTGCTAGAGATCGCAGGGGGGAAGTCTGGGCCGGGGAGCTGTTTTTT
TRBJ1-2 | few | TRBV5-1 | - | CASTNTDYGYTF | TGCGCCAGCACCAACACTGACTATGGCTACACCTTC
TRBJ2-1 | - | TRBV19 | - | CASSIGQIHNEQFF | TGTGCCAGTAGTATCGGGCAGATACACAATGAGCAGTTCTTC
TRBJ1-4 | - | TRBV7-4 | - | CASSLIPAHGHEKLFF | TGTGCCAGCAGCTTAATCCCGGCCCACGGGCATGAAAAACTGTTTTTT
TRBJ2-3 | once | TRBV7-9 | - | CASSNRGGSTDTQYF | TGTGCCAGCAGCAATAGGGGGGGTAGCACAGATACGCAGTATTTT
TRBJ1-2 | - | TRBV24-1 | - | CATSDSPDRSYGYTF | TGTGCCACCAGTGATTCCCCGGACCGATCCTATGGCTACACCTTC
TRBJ2-1 | - | TRBV3-1 | TRBD2 | CASSQTSGGNEQFF | TGTGCCAGCAGCCAAACTAGCGGTGGCAATGAGCAGTTCTTC
TRBJ2-1 | - | TRBV12-3/TRBV12-4 | TRBD2 | CASTGGGNEQFF | TGTGCCAGCACGGGGGGGGGAAATGAGCAGTTCTTC
TRBJ2-1 | - | TRBV29-1 | TRBD2 | CSLSGLAGYNEQFF | TGCAGCCTCTCGGGACTAGCGGGATACAATGAGCAGTTCTTC
TRBJ1-4 | - | TRBV15 | TRBD1 | CATSRKTGNLFF | TGTGCCACCAGCAGAAAGACAGGGAACCTGTTTTTT
TRBJ2-1 | few | TRBV2 | - | CASSEEGGAASYNEQFF | TGTGCCAGCAGTGAAGAGGGTGGTGCGGCCTCCTACAATGAGCAGTTCTTC
TRBJ2-1 | - | TRBV2 | - | CASRFLGNVGSFRNEQFF | TGTGCCAGCAGATTCCTGGGCAATGTCGGGAGTTTCCGCAATGAGCAGTTCTTC
TRBJ2-5 | - | TRBV2 | TRBD2 | CASSEALRLAGFRETQYF | TGTGCCAGCAGTGAAGCGCTTCGACTAGCGGGATTTAGGGAGACCCAGTACTTC
TRBJ2-1 | - | TRBV19 | - | CASRAPVGNEQFF | TGTGCCAGTAGGGCGCCCGTCGGGAATGAGCAGTTCTTC
TRBJ2-3 | - | TRBV28 | - | CASSPPGQSWDTQYF | TGTGCCAGCAGCCCGCCCGGCCAATCATGGGATACGCAGTATTTT
TRBJ1-2 | - | TRBV15 | - | CATSRALGTNYGYTF | TGTGCCACCAGCAGAGCCCTGGGTACTAACTATGGCTACACCTTC